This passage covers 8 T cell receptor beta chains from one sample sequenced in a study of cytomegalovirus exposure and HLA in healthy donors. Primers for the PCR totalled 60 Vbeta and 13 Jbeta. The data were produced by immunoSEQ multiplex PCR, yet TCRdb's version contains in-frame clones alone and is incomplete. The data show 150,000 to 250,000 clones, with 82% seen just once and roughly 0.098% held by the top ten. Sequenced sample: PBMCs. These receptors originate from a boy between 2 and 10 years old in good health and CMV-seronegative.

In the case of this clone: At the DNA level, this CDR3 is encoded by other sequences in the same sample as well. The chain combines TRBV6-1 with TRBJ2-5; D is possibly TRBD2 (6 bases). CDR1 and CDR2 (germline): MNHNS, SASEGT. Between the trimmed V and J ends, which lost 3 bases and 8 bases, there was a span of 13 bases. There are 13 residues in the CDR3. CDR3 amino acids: CASSDRGGETQYF. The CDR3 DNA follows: TGTGCCAGCAGTGATAGGGGCGGGGAAACCCAGTACTTC.

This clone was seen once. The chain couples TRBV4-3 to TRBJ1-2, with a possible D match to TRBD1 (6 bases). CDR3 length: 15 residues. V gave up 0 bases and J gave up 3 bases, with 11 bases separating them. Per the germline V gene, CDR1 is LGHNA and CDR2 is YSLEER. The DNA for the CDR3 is TGCGCCAGCAGCCAAGACGGTTCAGGGGACTATGGCTACACCTTC. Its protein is CASSQDGSGDYGYTF.

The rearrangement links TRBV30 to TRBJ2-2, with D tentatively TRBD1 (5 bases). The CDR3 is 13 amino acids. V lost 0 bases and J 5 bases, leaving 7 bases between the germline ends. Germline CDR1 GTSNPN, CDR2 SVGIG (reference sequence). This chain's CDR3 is CAWSVRGTGELFF. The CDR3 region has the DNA TGTGCCTGGAGTGTAAGGGGAACCGGGGAGCTGTTTTTT. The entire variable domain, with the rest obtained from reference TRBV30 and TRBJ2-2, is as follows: SQTIHQWPATLVQPVGSPLSLECTVEGTSNPNLYWYRQAAGRGLQLLFYSVGIGQISSEVPQNLSASRPQDRQFILSSKKLLLSDSGFYLCAWSVRGTGELFFGEGSRLTVL.

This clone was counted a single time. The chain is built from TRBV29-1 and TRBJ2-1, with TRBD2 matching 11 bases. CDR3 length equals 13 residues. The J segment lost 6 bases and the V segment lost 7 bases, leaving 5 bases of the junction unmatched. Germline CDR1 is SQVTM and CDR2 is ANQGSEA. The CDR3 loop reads CSASGGQTNEQFF. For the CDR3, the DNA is TGCAGCGCTAGCGGGGGGCAAACCAATGAGCAGTTCTTC.

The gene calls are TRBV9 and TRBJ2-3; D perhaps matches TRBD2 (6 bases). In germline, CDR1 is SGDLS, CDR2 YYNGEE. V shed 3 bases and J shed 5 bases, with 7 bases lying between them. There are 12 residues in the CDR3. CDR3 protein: CASSEEGDTQYF. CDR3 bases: TGTGCCAGCAGCGAGGAGGGAGATACGCAGTATTTT.

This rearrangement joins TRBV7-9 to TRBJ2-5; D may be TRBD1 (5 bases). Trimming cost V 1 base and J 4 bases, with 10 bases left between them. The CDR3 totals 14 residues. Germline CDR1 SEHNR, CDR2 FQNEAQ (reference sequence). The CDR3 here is CASSLESRAETQYF. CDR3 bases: TGTGCCAGCAGCTTAGAATCCAGGGCAGAGACCCAGTACTTC. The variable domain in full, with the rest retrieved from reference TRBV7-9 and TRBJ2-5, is DTGVSQNPRHKITKRGQNVTFRCDPISEHNRLYWYRQTLGQGPEFLTYFQNEAQLEKSRLLSDRFSAERPKGSFSTLEIQRTEQGDSAMYLCASSLESRAETQYFGPGTRLLVL.

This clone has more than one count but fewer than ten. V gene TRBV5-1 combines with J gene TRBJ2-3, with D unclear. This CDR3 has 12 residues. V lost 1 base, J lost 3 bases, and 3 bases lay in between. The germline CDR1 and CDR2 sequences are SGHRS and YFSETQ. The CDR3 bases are TGCGCCAGCAGCTTGTCGACAGATACGCAGTATTTT. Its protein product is CASSLSTDTQYF.

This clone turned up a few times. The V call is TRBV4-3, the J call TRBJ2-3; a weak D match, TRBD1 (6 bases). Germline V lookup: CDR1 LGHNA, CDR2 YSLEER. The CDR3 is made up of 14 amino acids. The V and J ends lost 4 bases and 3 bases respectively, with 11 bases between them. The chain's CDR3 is CASSLGAGTDTQYF. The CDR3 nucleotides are TGCGCCAGCAGCCTGGGGGCCGGGACAGATACGCAGTATTTT.